This T cell receptor beta chain is drawn from a study of technical replicates of blood from several donors. This clone has just one count. V lost 7 bases, J lost 0 bases, and 9 bases lay in between. Germline V gives CDR1 MNHNY, CDR2 SVGAGI (reference sequence). The CDR3 loop spans 13 amino acids. Assay: immunoSEQ multiplex PCR; the TCRdb copy retains only in-frame clones and omits some. The data show over 70,000 clones, roughly 92% seen once. The sequence was obtained from a human donor in good health. Material: T cells isolated from PBMCs. This rearrangement joins TRBV6-6 to TRBJ1-1; D not resolved. For the CDR3, the DNA is TGTGCCAGCACCGTTACAGTGAACACTGAAGCTTTCTTT. Protein: CASTVTVNTEAFF.